These T cell receptor beta chains were read from a single sample in a study of beta chain features in type 1 diabetes. The assay was immunoSEQ multiplex PCR, and TCRdb's table has in-frame clones only and misses some. The sample contains 200,000 to 250,000 clones, over 11% of which appear only once. The specimen sequenced was naive CD4+ T cells from blood. The receptors shown here come from a young man with type 1 diabetes. Each CDR3 is given with its conserved first and last residue. D genes are given only for firm matches. Some rows mark clone size as missing; the rest say once, few, many or name a class of expanded clone.

j_gene: TRBJ2-7; v_gene: TRBV7-8; d_gene: TRBD2; abundance: NA; CDR3nt: TGTGCCAGCAGCTTCAAGCGGGGGAGCTCCTACGAGCAGTACTTC; CDR3aa: CASSFKRGSSYEQYF
j_gene: TRBJ2-4; v_gene: TRBV29-1; d_gene: TRBD2; abundance: few; CDR3nt: TGCAGCGTTCTAAGCGGGGGAGATCAGTACTTC; CDR3aa: CSVLSGGDQYF
j_gene: TRBJ2-3; v_gene: TRBV10-3; d_gene: TRBD2; abundance: NA; CDR3nt: TGTGCCATCAGTCCGGGACTAGCCGCTCGGGATACGCAGTATTTT; CDR3aa: CAISPGLAARDTQYF
j_gene: TRBJ2-7; v_gene: TRBV28; d_gene: TRBD2; abundance: NA; CDR3nt: TGTGCCAGCAGTTTATGGCCTACTAGCGGGAGTAGCTACGAGCAGTACTTC; CDR3aa: CASSLWPTSGSSYEQYF
j_gene: TRBJ2-5; v_gene: TRBV4-1; d_gene: NA; abundance: NA; CDR3nt: TGCGCCAGCAGCCAAGAGGGACTCCAAGAGACCCAGTACTTC; CDR3aa: CASSQEGLQETQYF
j_gene: TRBJ1-5; v_gene: TRBV18; d_gene: TRBD1; abundance: NA; CDR3nt: TGTGCCAGCTCACCCGGACAGGGGAGGGGGGGGCAGCCCCAGCATTTT; CDR3aa: CASSPGQGRGGQPQHF
j_gene: TRBJ2-4; v_gene: TRBV2; d_gene: NA; abundance: NA; CDR3nt: TGTGCCAGCAGTGAACTTATTGCCAAAAACATTCAGTACTTC; CDR3aa: CASSELIAKNIQYF
j_gene: TRBJ2-3; v_gene: TRBV6-5; d_gene: NA; abundance: few; CDR3nt: TGTGCCAGCAGTTACTTCCCCCAGGTGACAGATACGCAGTATTTT; CDR3aa: CASSYFPQVTDTQYF
j_gene: TRBJ2-7; v_gene: TRBV18; d_gene: TRBD2; abundance: NA; CDR3nt: TGTGCCAGCTCAAGTAGCGGGAGTAATGGAGAGCAGTACTTC; CDR3aa: CASSSSGSNGEQYF
j_gene: TRBJ1-2; v_gene: TRBV7-8; d_gene: TRBD1; abundance: few; CDR3nt: TGTGCCAGCAGCTTAGCTGGGCAGGGGGGCGCCGGCGGCTACACCTTC; CDR3aa: CASSLAGQGGAGGYTF
j_gene: TRBJ1-5; v_gene: TRBV6-1; d_gene: NA; abundance: few; CDR3nt: TGTGCCAGCAGTGAAGCGTCAGGGATCGATCAGCCCCAGCATTTT; CDR3aa: CASSEASGIDQPQHF
j_gene: TRBJ2-1; v_gene: TRBV5-1; d_gene: TRBD1; abundance: NA; CDR3nt: TGCGCCAGCAGCTCCGGGACAGTCTCCTACAATGAGCAGTTCTTC; CDR3aa: CASSSGTVSYNEQFF
j_gene: TRBJ2-1; v_gene: TRBV11-2; d_gene: NA; abundance: NA; CDR3nt: TGTGCCAGCAGCTTAGGCAGGTTCTCCTACAATGAGCAGTTCTTC; CDR3aa: CASSLGRFSYNEQFF
j_gene: TRBJ1-1; v_gene: TRBV5-6; d_gene: NA; abundance: NA; CDR3nt: TGTGCCAGCAGCCCGACAAGGGGAGGGGTCACTGAAGCTTTCTTT; CDR3aa: CASSPTRGGVTEAFF
j_gene: TRBJ1-1; v_gene: TRBV27; d_gene: TRBD1; abundance: NA; CDR3nt: TGTGCCAGCAACCCCAGGGGGCAGTTGAACACTGAAGCTTTCTTT; CDR3aa: CASNPRGQLNTEAFF
j_gene: TRBJ2-7; v_gene: TRBV5-4; d_gene: TRBD2; abundance: few; CDR3nt: TGTGCCAGCAGCTTGGGACGGGGAGGGCTTGACGAGCAGTACTTC; CDR3aa: CASSLGRGGLDEQYF
j_gene: TRBJ2-1; v_gene: TRBV5-1; d_gene: NA; abundance: NA; CDR3nt: TGCGCCAGCAGCTTGGCCCAAAGCGCCTACAATGAGCAGTTCTTC; CDR3aa: CASSLAQSAYNEQFF
j_gene: TRBJ2-1; v_gene: TRBV6-6; d_gene: TRBD2; abundance: NA; CDR3nt: TGTGCCAGCTCGACCGGGACTAGCGGGAACAATGAGCAGTTCTTC; CDR3aa: CASSTGTSGNNEQFF
j_gene: TRBJ1-3; v_gene: TRBV6-6; d_gene: TRBD1; abundance: few; CDR3nt: TGTGCCAGCTATAAGGGGGCGACAGTCTCTGGAAACACCATATATTTT; CDR3aa: CASYKGATVSGNTIYF